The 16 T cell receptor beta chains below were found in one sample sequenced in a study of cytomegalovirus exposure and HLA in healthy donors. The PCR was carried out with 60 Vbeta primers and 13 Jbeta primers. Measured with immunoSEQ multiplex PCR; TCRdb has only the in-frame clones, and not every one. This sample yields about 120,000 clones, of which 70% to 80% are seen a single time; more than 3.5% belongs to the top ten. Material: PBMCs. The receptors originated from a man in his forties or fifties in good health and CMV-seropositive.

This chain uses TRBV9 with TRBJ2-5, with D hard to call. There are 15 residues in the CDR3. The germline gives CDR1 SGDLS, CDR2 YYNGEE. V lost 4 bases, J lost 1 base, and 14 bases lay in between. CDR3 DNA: TGTGCCAGCAGCACCCGCCTAGATGGCCAAGAGACCCAGTACTTC. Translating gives CASSTRLDGQETQYF.

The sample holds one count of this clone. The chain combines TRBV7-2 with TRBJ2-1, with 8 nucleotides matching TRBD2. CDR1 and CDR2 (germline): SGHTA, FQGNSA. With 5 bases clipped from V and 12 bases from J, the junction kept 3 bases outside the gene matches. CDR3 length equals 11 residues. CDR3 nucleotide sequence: TGTGCCAGCAGCCCGGGACTAGGGCAGTTCTTC. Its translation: CASSPGLGQFF. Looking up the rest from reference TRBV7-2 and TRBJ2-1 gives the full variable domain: GAGVSQSPSNKVTEKGKDVELRCDPISGHTALYWYRQSLGQGLEFLIYFQGNSAPDKSGLPSDRFSAERTGGSVSTLTIQRTQQEDSAVYLCASSPGLGQFFGPGTRLTVL.

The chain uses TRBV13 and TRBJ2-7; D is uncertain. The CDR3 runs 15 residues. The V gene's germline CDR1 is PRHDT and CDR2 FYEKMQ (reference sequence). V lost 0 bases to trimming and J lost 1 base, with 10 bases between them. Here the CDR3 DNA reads TGTGCCAGCAGCTTAGGCGGTGAGGAATCCTACGAGCAGTACTTC. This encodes CASSLGGEESYEQYF.

The CDR3 loop reads CASSRTGDGGYTF. The DNA of the CDR3 is TGTGCCAGCAGCAGGACAGGGGATGGTGGCTACACCTTC. This chain uses TRBV2 with TRBJ1-2; 9 bases align to TRBD1. CDR3 size: 13 residues. V dropped 6 bases and J dropped 7; count of bases not matched to a gene: 6. Germline lookup yields CDR1 SNHLY and CDR2 FYNNEI.

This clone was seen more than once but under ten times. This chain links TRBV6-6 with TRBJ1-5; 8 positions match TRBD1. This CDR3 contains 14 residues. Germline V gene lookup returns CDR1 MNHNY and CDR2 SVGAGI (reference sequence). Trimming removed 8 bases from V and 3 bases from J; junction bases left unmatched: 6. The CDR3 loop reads CASWDRRVNQPQHF. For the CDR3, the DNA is TGTGCCAGCTGGGACAGGAGAGTCAATCAGCCCCAGCATTTT.

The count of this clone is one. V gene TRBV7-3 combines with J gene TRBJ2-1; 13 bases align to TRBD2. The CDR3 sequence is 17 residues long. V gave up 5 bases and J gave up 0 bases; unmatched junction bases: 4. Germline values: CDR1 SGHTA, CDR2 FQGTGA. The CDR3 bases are TGTGCCAGCAGCCCGCGGACTAGCGGGAGCTCCTACAATGAGCAGTTCTTC. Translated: CASSPRTSGSSYNEQFF.

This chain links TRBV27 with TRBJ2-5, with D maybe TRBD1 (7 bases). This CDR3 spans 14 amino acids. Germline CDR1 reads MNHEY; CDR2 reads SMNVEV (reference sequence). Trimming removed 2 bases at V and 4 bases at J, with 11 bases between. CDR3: CASSLAGTAETQYF. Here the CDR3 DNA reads TGTGCCAGCAGTTTAGCGGGGACAGCAGAGACCCAGTACTTC.

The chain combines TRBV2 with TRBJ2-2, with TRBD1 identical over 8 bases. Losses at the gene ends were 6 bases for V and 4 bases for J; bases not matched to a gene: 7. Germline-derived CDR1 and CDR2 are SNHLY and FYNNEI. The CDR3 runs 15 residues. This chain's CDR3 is CASRPTGGRTGELFF. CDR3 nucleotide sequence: TGTGCCAGCAGACCCACAGGGGGGCGCACCGGGGAGCTGTTTTTT.

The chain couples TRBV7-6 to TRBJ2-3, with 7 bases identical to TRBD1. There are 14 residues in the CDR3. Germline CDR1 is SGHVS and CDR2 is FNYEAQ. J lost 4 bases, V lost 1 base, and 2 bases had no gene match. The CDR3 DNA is TGTGCCAGCAGCTTAGGGACAGGAGCAGATACGCAGTATTTT. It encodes CASSLGTGADTQYF.

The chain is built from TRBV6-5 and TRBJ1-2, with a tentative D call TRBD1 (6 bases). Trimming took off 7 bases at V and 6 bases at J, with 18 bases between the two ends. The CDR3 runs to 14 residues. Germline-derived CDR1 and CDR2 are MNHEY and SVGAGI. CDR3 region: CASMLRQVSNGYTF. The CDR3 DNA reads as TGTGCCAGCATGCTTCGACAGGTTTCAAATGGCTACACCTTC.

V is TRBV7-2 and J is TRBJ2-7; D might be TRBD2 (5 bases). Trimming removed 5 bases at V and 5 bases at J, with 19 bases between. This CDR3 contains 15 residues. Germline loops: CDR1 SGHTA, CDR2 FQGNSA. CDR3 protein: CASSPRDSDPNEQYF. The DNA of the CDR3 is TGTGCCAGCAGCCCCCGGGATAGCGATCCGAACGAGCAGTACTTC.

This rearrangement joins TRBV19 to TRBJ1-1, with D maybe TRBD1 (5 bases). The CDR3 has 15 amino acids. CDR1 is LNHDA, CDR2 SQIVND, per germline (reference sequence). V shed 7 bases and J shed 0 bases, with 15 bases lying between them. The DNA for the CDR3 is TGTGCCAGTATGACCTGGGGGGGAATGAACACTGAAGCTTTCTTT. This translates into CASMTWGGMNTEAFF.

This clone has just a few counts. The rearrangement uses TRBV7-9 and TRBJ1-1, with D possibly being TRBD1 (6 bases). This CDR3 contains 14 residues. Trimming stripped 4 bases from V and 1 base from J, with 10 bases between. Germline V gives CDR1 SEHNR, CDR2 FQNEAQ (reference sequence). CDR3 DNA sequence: TGTGCCAGCAGCTCCGGGGACACGAACACTGAAGCTTTCTTT. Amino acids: CASSSGDTNTEAFF. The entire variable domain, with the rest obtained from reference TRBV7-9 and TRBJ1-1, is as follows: DTGVSQNPRHKITKRGQNVTFRCDPISEHNRLYWYRQTLGQGPEFLTYFQNEAQLEKSRLLSDRFSAERPKGSFSTLEIQRTEQGDSAMYLCASSSGDTNTEAFFGQGTRLTVV.

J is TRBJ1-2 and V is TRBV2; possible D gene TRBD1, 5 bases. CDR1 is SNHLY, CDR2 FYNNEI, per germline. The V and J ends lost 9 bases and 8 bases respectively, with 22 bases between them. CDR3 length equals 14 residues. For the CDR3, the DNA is TGTGCCAGATCCCTCGCTGGGTCCGGGGGGGGCTACACCTTC. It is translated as CARSLAGSGGGYTF.

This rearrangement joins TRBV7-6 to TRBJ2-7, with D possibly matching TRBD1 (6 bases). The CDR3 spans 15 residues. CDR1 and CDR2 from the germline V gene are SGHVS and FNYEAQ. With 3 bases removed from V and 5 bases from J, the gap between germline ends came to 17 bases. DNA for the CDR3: TGTGCCAGCAGCTTTGGGGACACTGGGAACCACGAGCAGTACTTC. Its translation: CASSFGDTGNHEQYF.

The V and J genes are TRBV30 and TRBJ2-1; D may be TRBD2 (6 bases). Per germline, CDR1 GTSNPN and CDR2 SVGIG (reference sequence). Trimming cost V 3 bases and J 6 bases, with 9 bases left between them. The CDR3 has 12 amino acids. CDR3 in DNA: TGTGCCTGGAGCAGGGAGGCCAATGAGCAGTTCTTC. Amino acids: CAWSREANEQFF.